What follows are 22 T cell receptor beta chains derived from one specimen sequenced in a study of blood T cell repertoires in COVID-19. Some clones are missing from TCRdb's copy, which holds only in-frame ones; the method was immunoSEQ multiplex PCR. The sample contains 100,000 to 150,000 clones, 70% to 85% of which appear only once. The source material was peripheral blood. These receptors all stem from a human donor with acute or convalescent COVID-19. The donor label of this sample is uncertain.

This clone came up a few times. V gene TRBV30 combines with J gene TRBJ1-6; no firm D call. Trimming cost V 5 bases and J 2 bases, with 10 bases left between them. This CDR3 has 14 amino acids. The germline CDR1 and CDR2 sequences are GTSNPN and SVGIG (reference sequence). The chain's CDR3 is CAWSPGTYNSPLHF. CDR3 nucleotide sequence: TGTGCCTGGTCCCCCGGGACCTATAATTCACCCCTCCACTTT.

This chain joins TRBV3-1 (or the pseudogene TRBV3-2) and TRBJ1-2; D not resolved. V lost 4 bases to trimming and J lost 6 bases, with 15 bases between them. CDR3 length equals 14 residues. Germline V gene sequence: CDR1 LGHDT, CDR2 YNNKEL (reference sequence). CDR3 protein: CASSPPLGANGYTF. The CDR3 region has the DNA TGTGCCAGCAGCCCTCCCCTTGGAGCCAATGGCTACACCTTC.

The V call is TRBV7-3, the J call TRBJ2-3, with D unresolved. CDR1 is SGHTA and CDR2 is FQGTGA in the germline V gene. Trimming took 2 bases from V and 5 from J, leaving 5 bases between them. This CDR3 is 12 amino acids long. CDR3 region: CASSLSKDTQYF. The CDR3 nucleotides are TGTGCCAGCAGCTTATCTAAAGATACGCAGTATTTT.

The table lists this clone with a few counts. CDR3 in amino acids: CASSEDRGVRYGYTF. For the CDR3, the DNA is TGTGCCAGCAGTGAAGACAGGGGAGTTCGCTATGGCTACACCTTC. This chain joins TRBV2 and TRBJ1-2; 7 bases map to TRBD1. CDR1 and CDR2 from the germline V gene are SNHLY and FYNNEI. Trimming took 1 base from V and 4 from J; bases not matched to a gene: 6. The CDR3 totals 15 residues. Full variable domain (remainder filled in from reference TRBV2 and TRBJ1-2): EPEVTQTPSHQVTQMGQEVILRCVPISNHLYFYWYRQILGQKVEFLVSFYNNEISEKSEIFDDQFSVERPDGSNFTLKIRSTKLEDSAMYFCASSEDRGVRYGYTFGSGTRLTVV.

The V gene is TRBV10-3, the J gene TRBJ2-3; D is uncertain. This CDR3 has 11 amino acids. V was shortened by 10 bases and J by 4 bases, with 9 bases between the two germline ends. Germline assignment: CDR1 ENHRY and CDR2 SYGVKD. The CDR3 sequence: CATRTADTQYF. The CDR3 DNA reads TGTGCCACCAGAACGGCAGATACGCAGTATTTT.

This chain links TRBV24-1 with TRBJ2-3; maybe TRBD1 (6 bases). The CDR3 consists of 15 residues. With 3 bases removed from V and 1 base from J, the gap between germline ends came to 10 bases. Per the germline V gene, CDR1 is KGHDR and CDR2 is SFDVKD. CDR3 residues: CATSDTGSGTDTQYF. The CDR3 nucleotides are TGTGCCACCAGTGATACAGGGAGCGGCACAGATACGCAGTATTTT.

The rearrangement uses TRBV6-6 and TRBJ2-1; maybe TRBD2 (6 bases). The CDR3 is 11 residues long. Germline-derived CDR1 and CDR2 are MNHNY and SVGAGI (reference sequence). Trimming stripped 6 bases from V and 9 bases from J, with 9 bases between. The CDR3 protein is CASSPGSEQFF. CDR3 bases: TGTGCCAGCAGCCCCGGGAGTGAGCAGTTCTTC.

V and J are TRBV27 and TRBJ2-3; weak D call: TRBD2 (6 bases). The V gene's germline CDR1 is MNHEY and CDR2 SMNVEV (reference sequence). The CDR3 is 14 residues long. Deletions cut 7 bases from V and 1 base from J, with 12 bases between. The CDR3 bases are TGTGCCAGCAATCCGGGACTCCGCACAGATACGCAGTATTTT. Protein product: CASNPGLRTDTQYF.

The chain links TRBV30 to TRBJ2-4, with D possibly TRBD1 on 5 matching bases. The CDR3 has 11 residues. Trimming took 2 bases from V and 9 from J, leaving 8 bases between them. Germline CDR1 is GTSNPN and CDR2 is SVGIG (reference sequence). The CDR3 here is CAWSFRGIQYF. CDR3 nucleotides: TGTGCCTGGAGTTTTAGGGGCATTCAGTACTTC.

The J gene is TRBJ1-5, the V gene TRBV19; 7 nucleotides agree with TRBD1. With V trimmed by 3 bases and J by 1 base, 12 bases remained unmatched. The length of the CDR3 is 18 residues. Germline loops: CDR1 LNHDA, CDR2 SQIVND (reference sequence). This chain's CDR3 is CASSISPSGGRSNQPQHF. In nucleotides, the CDR3 is TGTGCCAGTAGTATTTCCCCCTCAGGGGGTAGGAGCAATCAGCCCCAGCATTTT.

This chain links TRBV6-1 with TRBJ1-3, with a tentative D call TRBD1 (5 bases). CDR1 is MNHNS, CDR2 SASEGT, per germline. The germline V and J ends were trimmed by 3 bases and 5 bases, with 17 bases remaining between them. This CDR3 is built from 16 residues. The CDR3 DNA is TGTGCCAGCAGTGACCGAGGCGGGGCACCTAGAAACACCATATATTTT. This codes for CASSDRGGAPRNTIYF.

The J gene is TRBJ1-2, the V gene TRBV5-4; possible D gene TRBD1, 6 bases. Germline CDR1 and CDR2: SGHNT and YYREEE (reference sequence). The germline V and J ends were trimmed by 0 bases and 6 bases, with 12 bases remaining between them. The CDR3 is made up of 14 amino acids. DNA for the CDR3: TGTGCCAGCAGCTTGGCGCGGGGGCAAGATGGCTACACCTTC. Protein: CASSLARGQDGYTF.

V is TRBV19 and J is TRBJ1-5; the D is unclear. V lost 5 bases to trimming and J lost 1 base, with 9 bases between them. The CDR3 runs 14 residues. Germline CDR1 LNHDA, CDR2 SQIVND (reference sequence). CDR3 bases: TGTGCCAGTAGTCGCGGGTCGAGCAATCAGCCCCAGCATTTT. It specifies CASSRGSSNQPQHF.

J is TRBJ2-7 and V is TRBV7-8; D not certain. Germline CDR1 SGHVS, CDR2 FQNEAQ. This CDR3 has 15 amino acids. Trimming left V 2 bases short and J 0 bases short, with 11 bases between. This CDR3 is CASSLRGLNSYEQYV. CDR3 sequence (DNA): TGTGCCAGCAGCTTAAGAGGCCTCAACTCCTACGAGCAGTACGTC.

CDR3 sequence (DNA): TGTGCCAGCAGTCAATCCGGGACTAGGATCTACAATGAGCAGTTCTTC. It encodes CASSQSGTRIYNEQFF. The chain links TRBV27 to TRBJ2-1; TRBD2 agrees at 8 bases. CDR1 MNHEY and CDR2 SMNVEV come from the germline V gene (reference sequence). The J segment lost 3 bases and the V segment lost 5 bases, leaving 9 bases of the junction unmatched. This CDR3 comprises 16 residues.

The J gene is TRBJ1-3, the V gene TRBV18; D perhaps matches TRBD1 (6 bases). With 8 bases removed from V and 0 bases from J, the gap between germline ends came to 11 bases. This CDR3 spans 14 amino acids. Germline CDR1 KGHSH, CDR2 LQKENI. The CDR3 DNA reads as TGTGCCAGCGCAACAGGGCGCTCTGGAAACACCATATATTTT. Translated, it gives CASATGRSGNTIYF.

The chain recombines TRBV19 with TRBJ1-5; D might be TRBD1 (6 bases). V lost 3 bases, J lost 6 bases, and 18 bases lay in between. The germline V gene encodes CDR1 LNHDA and CDR2 SQIVND (reference sequence). The CDR3 totals 16 residues. DNA for the CDR3: TGTGCCAGTAGTATTCTAACAGGGCCACACGGTCAGCCCCAGCATTTT. This translates into CASSILTGPHGQPQHF.

The chain couples TRBV30 to TRBJ1-1; the match to TRBD1 covers 10 bases. J lost 3 bases, V lost 1 base, and 5 bases had no gene match. Germline values: CDR1 GTSNPN, CDR2 SVGIG (reference sequence). The CDR3 spans 15 residues. The CDR3 sequence is CAWSGQGASHTEAFF. The DNA for the CDR3 is TGTGCCTGGAGTGGACAGGGGGCTTCCCACACTGAAGCTTTCTTT.

The rearrangement uses TRBV6-6 and TRBJ2-4, with 9 bases matching TRBD1. CDR1 is MNHNY, CDR2 SVGAGI, per germline (reference sequence). There are 16 residues in the CDR3. J lost 2 bases, V lost 5 bases, and 7 bases had no gene match. The CDR3 here is CASSRTGGESKNIQYF. Here the CDR3 DNA reads TGTGCCAGCAGTCGAACAGGGGGCGAGTCCAAAAACATTCAGTACTTC.

V is TRBV30 and J is TRBJ2-5, with D tentatively TRBD1 (6 bases). The CDR3 is made up of 16 amino acids. Looked up from germline, CDR1 is GTSNPN and CDR2 is SVGIG (reference sequence). V was cut by 3 bases and J by 4 bases, with 21 bases left in between. The CDR3 here is CAWSLPMTGIVETQYF. CDR3 sequence (DNA): TGTGCCTGGAGCCTACCCATGACAGGAATCGTAGAGACCCAGTACTTC.

The chain links TRBV18 to TRBJ2-7; 12 positions agree with TRBD2. CDR3 size: 16 residues. Germline V gene sequence: CDR1 KGHSH, CDR2 LQKENI. The junction had 9 bases not matched to a gene; V was cut back by 3 bases and J by 6 bases. The CDR3 loop is CASSPPLAGGSAEQYF. CDR3 bases: TGTGCCAGCTCACCGCCACTAGCGGGGGGCTCGGCCGAGCAGTACTTC.

This sequence joins TRBV9 and TRBJ2-7; tentatively, D is TRBD1 (6 bases). The germline gives CDR1 SGDLS, CDR2 YYNGEE. The V and J ends lost 0 bases and 2 bases respectively, with 12 bases between them. The CDR3 is made up of 15 amino acids. This chain's CDR3 is CASSVGGQGTYEQYF. The CDR3 bases are TGTGCCAGCAGCGTAGGGGGGCAGGGAACCTACGAGCAGTACTTC.